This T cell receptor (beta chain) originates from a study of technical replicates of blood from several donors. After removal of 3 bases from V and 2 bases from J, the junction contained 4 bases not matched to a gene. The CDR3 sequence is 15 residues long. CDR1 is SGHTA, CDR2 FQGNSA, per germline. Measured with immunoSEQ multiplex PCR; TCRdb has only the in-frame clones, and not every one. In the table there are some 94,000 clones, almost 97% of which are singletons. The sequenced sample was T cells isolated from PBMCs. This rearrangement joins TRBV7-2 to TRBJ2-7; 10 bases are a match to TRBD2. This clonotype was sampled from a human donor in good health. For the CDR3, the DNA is TGTGCCAGCAGCTTGAGGACTAGCGGTACCTACGAGCAGTACTTC. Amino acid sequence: CASSLRTSGTYEQYF.